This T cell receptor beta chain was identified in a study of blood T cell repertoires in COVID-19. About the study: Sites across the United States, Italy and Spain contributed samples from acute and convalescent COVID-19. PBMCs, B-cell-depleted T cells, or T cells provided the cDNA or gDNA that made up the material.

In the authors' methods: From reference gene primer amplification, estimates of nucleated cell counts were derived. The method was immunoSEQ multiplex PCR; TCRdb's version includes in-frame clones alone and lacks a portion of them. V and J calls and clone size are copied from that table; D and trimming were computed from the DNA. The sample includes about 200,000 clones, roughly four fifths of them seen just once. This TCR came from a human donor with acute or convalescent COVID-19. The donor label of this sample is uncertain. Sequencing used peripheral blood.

The CDR3 DNA reads as TGTGCCAGCAGCCAAGATTTAGGTACAACTTCAGGGACCCAGTACTTC. Encoded protein: CASSQDLGTTSGTQYF. This chain joins TRBV4-2 and TRBJ2-5, with D unresolved. In germline, CDR1 is LGHNA, CDR2 YNFKEQ. Trimming removed 0 bases at V and 7 bases at J, with 18 bases between. The length of the CDR3 is 16 residues.